Included here is one TCR beta chain sequence, with context. Amplification targeted TCR beta CDR3 regions from RNA transcripts. With the HTBI primer set, the TCR CDR3 went through a first round of RT-PCR. TCRdb reprocessed the multiplex PCR reads via MiXCR and lists one record per CDR3 protein. The data contain 300,000 to 400,000 distinct CDR3 sequences, around 15% of them seen just once; the ten biggest clones take up around 19%. This sample stems from a study of T cells in Graves' hyperthyroidism and ophthalmopathy. Criteria for exclusion of patients were uncontrolled infection, other autoimmune disease, pregnancy or lactation. The CDR3 consists of 14 residues. Germline loops: CDR1 KGHSH, CDR2 LQKENI. The V and J ends lost 2 bases and 3 bases respectively, with 10 bases between them.

The genes are TRBV18 and TRBJ1-2; TRBD1 is a possible D gene (5 bases). The TCR comes from a woman in her twenties or thirties with Graves' ophthalmopathy. The sample taken for sequencing was blood. The DNA for the CDR3 is TGTGCCAGCTCACCAGCCGGGACGGACTATGGCTACACCTTC. Translation: CASSPAGTDYGYTF.